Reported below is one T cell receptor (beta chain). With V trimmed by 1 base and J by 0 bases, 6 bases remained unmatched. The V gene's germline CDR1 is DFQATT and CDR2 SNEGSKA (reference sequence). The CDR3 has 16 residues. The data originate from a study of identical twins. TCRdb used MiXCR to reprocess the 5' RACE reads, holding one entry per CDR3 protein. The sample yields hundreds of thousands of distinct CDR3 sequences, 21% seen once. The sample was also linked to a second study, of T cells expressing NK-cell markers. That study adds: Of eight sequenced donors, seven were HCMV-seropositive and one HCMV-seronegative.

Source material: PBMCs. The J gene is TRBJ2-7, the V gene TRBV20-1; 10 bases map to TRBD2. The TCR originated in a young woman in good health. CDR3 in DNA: TGCAGTGCTAGAGTCCTAGCGGGGGCCAGCTCCTACGAGCAGTACTTC. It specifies CSARVLAGASSYEQYF.